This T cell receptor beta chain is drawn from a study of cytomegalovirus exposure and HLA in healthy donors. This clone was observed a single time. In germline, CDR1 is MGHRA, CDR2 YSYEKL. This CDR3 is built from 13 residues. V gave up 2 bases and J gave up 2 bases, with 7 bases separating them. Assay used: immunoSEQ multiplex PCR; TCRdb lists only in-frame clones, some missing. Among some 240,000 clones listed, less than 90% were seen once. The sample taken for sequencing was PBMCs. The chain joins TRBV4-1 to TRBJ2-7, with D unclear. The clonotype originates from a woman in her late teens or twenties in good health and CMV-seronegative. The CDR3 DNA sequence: TGCGCCAGCAGCCAAACCCTGACCTACGAGCAGTACTTC. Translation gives CASSQTLTYEQYF.